Each of the 2 T cell receptor beta chains below was sequenced from the same sample in a study of T cell changes during pregnancy in multiple sclerosis. The table came from immunoSEQ multiplex PCR; TCRdb's copy has only in-frame clones and leaves some out. The sample contains about 80,000 clones, over 85% of which appear only once. Sequenced material: peripheral blood, taken in the second trimester of pregnancy. The receptors originated from a female donor in good health, enrolled as a control in a pregnancy study.

This chain joins TRBV25-1 and TRBJ2-1; weak D call: TRBD1 (6 bases). Germline V gives CDR1 MGHDK, CDR2 SYGVNS. This CDR3 has 13 residues. With 6 bases removed from V and 9 bases from J, the gap between germline ends came to 15 bases. CDR3 residues: CASRTGLVSEQFF. The CDR3 DNA follows: TGTGCCAGCAGGACAGGTCTTGTAAGTGAGCAGTTCTTC.

This clone was counted only a few times. The rearrangement joins TRBV6-1 to TRBJ2-5; the match to TRBD2 covers 12 bases. Trimming removed 2 bases from V and 4 bases from J; junction bases left unmatched: 2. The CDR3 is 15 residues long. Germline lookup yields CDR1 MNHNS and CDR2 SASEGT. In DNA, the CDR3 is TGTGCCAGCAGTGAACTAGCGGGAGGGCCAGAGACCCAGTACTTC. Translated: CASSELAGGPETQYF.